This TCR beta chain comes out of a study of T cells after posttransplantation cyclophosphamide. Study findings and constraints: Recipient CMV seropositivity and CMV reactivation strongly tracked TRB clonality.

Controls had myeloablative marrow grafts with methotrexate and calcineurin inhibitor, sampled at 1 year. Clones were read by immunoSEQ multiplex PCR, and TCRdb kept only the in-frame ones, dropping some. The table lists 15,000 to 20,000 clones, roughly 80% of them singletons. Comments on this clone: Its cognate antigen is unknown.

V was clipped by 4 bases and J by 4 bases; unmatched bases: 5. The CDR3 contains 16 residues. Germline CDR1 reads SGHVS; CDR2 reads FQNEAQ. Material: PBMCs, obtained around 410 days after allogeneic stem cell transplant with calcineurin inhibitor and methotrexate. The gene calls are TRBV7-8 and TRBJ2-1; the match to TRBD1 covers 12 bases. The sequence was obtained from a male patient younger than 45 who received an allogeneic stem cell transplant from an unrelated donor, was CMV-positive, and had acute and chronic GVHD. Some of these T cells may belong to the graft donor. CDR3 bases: TGTGCCAGCAGCTCCGGGACAGGGGGCTGGTACAATGAGCAGTTCTTC. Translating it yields CASSSGTGGWYNEQFF.